A single sample gave rise to the 15 T cell receptor beta chains below, sequenced in a study of blood T cells in healthy people across ages. Primers used in a second PCR of about 7 to 12 cycles were a sample-barcoded 5' primer and a J-beta primer mix. Using its own MiXCR run on the 5' RACE reads, TCRdb lists one record per CDR3 protein. Found here are about a million distinct CDR3 sequences, around 46% of them singletons; the top ten hold roughly an eighth. The specimen was blood. The receptors stem from a man aged 30 to 39 in good health.

The gene calls are TRBV20-1 and TRBJ1-5; TRBD1 is a possible D gene (5 bases). V was clipped by 3 bases and J by 4 bases, with 16 bases between them. Germline V lookup: CDR1 DFQATT, CDR2 SNEGSKA (reference sequence). This CDR3 region has 15 residues. This chain's CDR3 is CSASPSARGNQPQHF. In DNA form, the CDR3 reads TGCAGTGCTAGCCCCTCGGCCCGGGGGAATCAGCCCCAGCATTTT.

This rearrangement joins TRBV7-9 to TRBJ2-2; TRBD1 matches at 7 bases. The germline gives CDR1 SEHNR, CDR2 FQNEAQ (reference sequence). Trimming at V came to 2 bases and at J to 1 base, leaving 4 bases not matched to a gene. The CDR3 is 16 amino acids. The chain's CDR3 is CASSLFGTENTGELFF. DNA for the CDR3: TGTGCCAGCAGCTTATTCGGGACAGAGAACACCGGGGAGCTGTTTTTT.

The rearrangement uses TRBV27 and TRBJ2-1; 8 bases are shared with TRBD1. The better agreement between TRBJ2-7 and the DNA end casts doubt on the J call. Germline V gene lookup returns CDR1 MNHEY and CDR2 SMNVEV (reference sequence). This CDR3 is 15 amino acids long. The CDR3 protein is CASSPTGQENNEQYF. The CDR3 DNA reads TGTGCCAGCAGTCCCACGGGACAGGAAAACAATGAGCAGTACTTC.

The table lists this clonotype with many counts. The rearrangement joins TRBV4-3 to TRBJ2-1, with 11 bases lining up with TRBD1. Germline CDR1 and CDR2: LGHNA and YSLEER. The CDR3 length is 16 residues. J lost 6 bases, V lost 0 bases, and 4 bases had no gene match. The CDR3 protein is CASSQDGGTGGNEQFF. The CDR3 DNA follows: TGCGCCAGCAGCCAAGATGGAGGGACAGGGGGCAATGAGCAGTTCTTC.

In its sample, this clonotype was seen a few times. The V gene is TRBV9, the J gene TRBJ2-4, with D maybe TRBD1 (6 bases). Trimming stripped 4 bases from V and 9 bases from J, with 17 bases between. Germline V gene data show CDR1 as SGDLS and CDR2 as YYNGEE. The CDR3 contains 14 residues. The CDR3 here is CASSSQDSFAIQYF. The CDR3 DNA sequence: TGTGCCAGCAGCTCCCAGGACAGCTTTGCCATTCAGTACTTC.

V and J are TRBV5-1 and TRBJ1-4; 7 nucleotides agree with TRBD1. This CDR3 comprises 15 residues. The V segment lost 3 bases and the J segment 4 bases; nucleotides outside the gene matches: 6. From germline, CDR1 is SGHRS and CDR2 YFSETQ. The CDR3 DNA is TGCGCCAGCAGCTCTCCCGGGACAGATAATGAAAAACTGTTTTTT. Its translation: CASSSPGTDNEKLFF. Full variable domain (remainder filled in from reference TRBV5-1 and TRBJ1-4): KAGVTQTPRYLIKTRGQQVTLSCSPISGHRSVSWYQQTPGQGLQFLFEYFSETQRNKGNFPGRFSGRQFSNSRSEMNVSTLELGDSALYLCASSSPGTDNEKLFFGSGTQLSVL.

Comment on this clonotype: A read error may explain this, as a much larger clone is one base away. The V and J genes are TRBV20-1 and TRBJ1-2, with no clear D. Germline V gene sequence: CDR1 DFQATT, CDR2 SNEGSKA (reference sequence). CDR3 length: 14 residues. CDR3 protein: CSASVAPTNYGYIF. CDR3 nucleotides: TGCAGTGCTAGTGTAGCACCCACTAACTATGGCTACATCTTC.

This chain joins TRBV20-1 and TRBJ2-5; D is possibly TRBD2 (5 bases). With the DNA end fitting TRBJ2-7 better, the J assignment may be wrong. The CDR3 contains 11 residues. Looked up from germline, CDR1 is DFQATT and CDR2 is SNEGSKA (reference sequence). For the CDR3, the DNA is TGCAGTGCTAGGGAGGACTACGAGCAGTACTTC. Translation gives CSAREDYEQYF.

This clonotype was seen more than once but under ten times. The V call is TRBV21-1, the J call TRBJ2-6; TRBD2 is the table's D call, not checked against the DNA. TRBV21-1 is recorded as a pseudogene. The CDR3 is made up of 21 amino acids. CDR3 coding DNA: TGTGCCAGCAGTCGACCTGAAGCGAAAACCGGGGGAGGTTCTGGGGCCAACGTCCTGACTTTC. Protein sequence: CASSRPEAKTGGGSGANVLTF.

To note about this clonotype: At one boundary the junction diverges from the germline segment, which might be a read error. The rearrangement links TRBV6-2 or TRBV6-3 to TRBJ2-2, with D possibly matching TRBD1 (7 bases). The CDR3 runs 16 residues. Germline V CDR1 and CDR2: MNHEY, SVGEGT. CDR3 coding DNA: TGTGCCAGCAGTTACTTGACAGGGAGGAACACCAGGGAGCTGTTTTTT. Its translation is CASSYLTGRNTRELFF.

The rearrangement links TRBV13 to TRBJ2-1; no firm D call. This CDR3 is 12 amino acids long. Trimming removed 2 bases from V and 10 bases from J, with 9 bases in between. Germline assignment: CDR1 PRHDT and CDR2 FYEKMQ (reference sequence). DNA for the CDR3: TGTGCCAGCAGCTTATGGCATTTGGAGCAGTTCTTC. Amino acids: CASSLWHLEQFF.

The chain carries TRBV12-3 or TRBV12-4 and TRBJ1-5; TRBD1 aligns across 10 bases. Unmatched junction bases numbered 11, after V lost 6 bases and J lost 6 bases. This CDR3 is 16 amino acids long. This CDR3 reads CASSPRDRGLGQPQHF. CDR3 DNA: TGTGCCAGCAGCCCCAGGGACAGGGGATTAGGTCAGCCCCAGCATTTT.

The chain links TRBV6-6 to TRBJ1-1; 7 bases are a match to TRBD1. CDR1 and CDR2 from the germline V gene are MNHNY and SVGAGI (reference sequence). After removal of 6 bases from V and 2 bases from J, the junction contained 9 bases not matched to a gene. This CDR3 comprises 15 residues. Here the CDR3 reads CASSQLTGPNTEAFF. The CDR3 nucleotides read TGTGCCAGCAGCCAACTGACAGGGCCCAACACTGAAGCTTTCTTT.

This clonotype was seen a handful of times. The rearrangement joins TRBV20-1 to TRBJ1-1; D is perhaps TRBD1 (5 bases). The CDR3 has 15 residues. Germline assignment: CDR1 DFQATT and CDR2 SNEGSKA (reference sequence). V dropped 7 bases and J dropped 0 bases, with 18 bases sitting between them. The CDR3 reads CSVSRPGRMNTEAFF. The CDR3 DNA reads TGCAGTGTGTCCAGACCGGGACGCATGAACACTGAAGCTTTCTTT.

The rearrangement links TRBV6-5 to TRBJ2-6, with D possibly being TRBD1 (5 bases). Germline loops: CDR1 MNHEY, CDR2 SVGAGI. This CDR3 is built from 20 residues. V lost 2 bases and J lost 0, with 20 bases in between. CDR3 residues: CASSYRDRTPVSSGANVLTF. The CDR3 nucleotides read TGTGCCAGCAGTTACCGCGACAGAACCCCTGTAAGCTCTGGGGCCAACGTCCTGACTTTC.